The clone carrying this T cell receptor beta chain has ten or more counts. The data derive from a study of T cells in Graves' hyperthyroidism and ophthalmopathy. RNA transcripts yielded amplified TCR beta CDR3 regions. Initially, a first-round RT-PCR of the TCR CDR3 employed the HTBI primer set. Each CDR3 protein is one row after TCRdb ran MiXCR on the multiplex PCR reads. The table lists roughly 570,000 distinct CDR3 sequences, approximately 14% of them singletons, with under 7.5% in the top ten. The source material was blood. The receptor's source is a woman younger than 45 with Graves' hyperthyroidism.

The CDR3 protein is CASSEKAQGLAGEQFF. In nucleotides, the CDR3 is TGTGCCAGCAGCGAAAAGGCCCAGGGACTAGCGGGGGAGCAGTTCTTC. This rearrangement joins TRBV7-2 to TRBJ2-1, with 13 bases lining up with TRBD2. The CDR3 totals 16 residues. The J segment lost 10 bases and the V segment lost 5 bases, leaving 11 bases of the junction unmatched. From germline, CDR1 is SGHTA and CDR2 FQGNSA.